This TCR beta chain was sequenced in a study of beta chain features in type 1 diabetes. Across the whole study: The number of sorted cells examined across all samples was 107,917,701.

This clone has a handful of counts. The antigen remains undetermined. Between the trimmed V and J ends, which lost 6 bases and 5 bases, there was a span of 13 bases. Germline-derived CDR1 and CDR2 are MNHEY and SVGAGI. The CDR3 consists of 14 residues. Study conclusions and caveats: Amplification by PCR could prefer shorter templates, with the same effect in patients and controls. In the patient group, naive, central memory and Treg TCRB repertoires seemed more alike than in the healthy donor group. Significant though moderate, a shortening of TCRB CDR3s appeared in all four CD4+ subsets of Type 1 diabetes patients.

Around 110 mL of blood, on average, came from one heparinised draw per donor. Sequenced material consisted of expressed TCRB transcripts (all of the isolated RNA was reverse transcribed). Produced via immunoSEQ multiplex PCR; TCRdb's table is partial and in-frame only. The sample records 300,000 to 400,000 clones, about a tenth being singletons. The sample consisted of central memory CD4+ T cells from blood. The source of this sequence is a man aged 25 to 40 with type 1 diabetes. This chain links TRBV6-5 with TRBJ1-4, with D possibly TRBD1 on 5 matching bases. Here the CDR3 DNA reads TGTGCCAGCAGCGCAGGGTCGGGGAATGAAAAACTGTTTTTT. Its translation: CASSAGSGNEKLFF.